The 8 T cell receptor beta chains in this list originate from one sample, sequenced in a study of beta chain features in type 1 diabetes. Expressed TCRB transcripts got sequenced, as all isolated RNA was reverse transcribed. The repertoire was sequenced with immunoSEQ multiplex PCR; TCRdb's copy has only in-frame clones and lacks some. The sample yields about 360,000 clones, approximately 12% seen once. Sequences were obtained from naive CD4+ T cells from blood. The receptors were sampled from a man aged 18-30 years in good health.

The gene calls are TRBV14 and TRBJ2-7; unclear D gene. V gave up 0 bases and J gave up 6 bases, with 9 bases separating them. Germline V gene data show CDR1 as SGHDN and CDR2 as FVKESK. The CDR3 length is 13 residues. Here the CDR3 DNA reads TGTGCCAGCAGCCAAGAATGGGCACTCGAGCAGTACTTC. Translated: CASSQEWALEQYF.

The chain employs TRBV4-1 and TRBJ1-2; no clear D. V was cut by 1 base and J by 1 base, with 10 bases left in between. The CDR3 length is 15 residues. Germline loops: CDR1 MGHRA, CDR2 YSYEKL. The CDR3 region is CASSQGSGDNYGYTF. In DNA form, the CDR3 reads TGCGCCAGCAGCCAAGGATCCGGGGATAACTATGGCTACACCTTC.

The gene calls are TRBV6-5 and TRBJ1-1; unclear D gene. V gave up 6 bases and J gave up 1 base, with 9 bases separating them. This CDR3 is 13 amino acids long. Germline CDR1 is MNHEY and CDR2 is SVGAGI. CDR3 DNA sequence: TGTGCCAGCAGGCGCAACGCGAACACTGAAGCTTTCTTT. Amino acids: CASRRNANTEAFF.

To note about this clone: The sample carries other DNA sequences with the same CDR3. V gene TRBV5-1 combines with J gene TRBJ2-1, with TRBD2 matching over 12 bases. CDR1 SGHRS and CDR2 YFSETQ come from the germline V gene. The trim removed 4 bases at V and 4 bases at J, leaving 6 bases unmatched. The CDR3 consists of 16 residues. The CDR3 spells CASSLELAGGYNEQFF. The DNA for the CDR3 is TGCGCCAGCAGCCTTGAACTAGCGGGGGGATACAATGAGCAGTTCTTC.

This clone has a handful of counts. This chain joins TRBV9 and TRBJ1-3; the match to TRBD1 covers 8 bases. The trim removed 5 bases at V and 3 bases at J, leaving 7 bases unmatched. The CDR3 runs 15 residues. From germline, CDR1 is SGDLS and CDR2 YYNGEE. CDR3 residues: CASSNQGAFGNTIYF. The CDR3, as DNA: TGTGCCAGCAGTAACCAGGGGGCCTTTGGAAACACCATATATTTT.

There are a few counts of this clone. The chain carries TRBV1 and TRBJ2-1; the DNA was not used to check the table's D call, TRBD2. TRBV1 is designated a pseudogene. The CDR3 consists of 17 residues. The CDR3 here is CTSSQGLAGGPRNEQFF. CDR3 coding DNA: TGCACCAGCAGCCAAGGTCTAGCGGGAGGGCCGAGAAATGAGCAGTTCTTC.

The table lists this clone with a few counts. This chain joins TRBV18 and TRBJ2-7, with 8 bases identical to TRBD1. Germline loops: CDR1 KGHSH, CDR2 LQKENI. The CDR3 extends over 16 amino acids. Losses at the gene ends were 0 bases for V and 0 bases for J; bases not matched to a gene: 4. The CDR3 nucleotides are TGTGCCAGCTCACCACCGGTCACAGGGGGCTCCTACGAGCAGTACTTC. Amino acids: CASSPPVTGGSYEQYF.

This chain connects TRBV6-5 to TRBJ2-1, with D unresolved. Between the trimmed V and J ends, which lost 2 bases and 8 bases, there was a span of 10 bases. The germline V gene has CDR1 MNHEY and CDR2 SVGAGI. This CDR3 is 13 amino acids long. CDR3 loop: CASSYLRFYEQFF. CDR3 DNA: TGTGCCAGCAGTTACCTTCGTTTCTATGAGCAGTTCTTC.